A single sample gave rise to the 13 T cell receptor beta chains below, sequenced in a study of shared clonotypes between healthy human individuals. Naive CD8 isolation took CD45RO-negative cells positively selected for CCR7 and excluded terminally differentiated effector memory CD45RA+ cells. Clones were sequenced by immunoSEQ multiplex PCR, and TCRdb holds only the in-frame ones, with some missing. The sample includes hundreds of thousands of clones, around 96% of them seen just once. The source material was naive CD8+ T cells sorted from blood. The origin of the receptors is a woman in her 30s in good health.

CDR3 amino acids: CASSSLGEIHGNEKLFF. The CDR3 nucleotides are TGTGCCAGCAGCTCTCTGGGGGAGATCCACGGAAATGAAAAACTGTTTTTT. This rearrangement joins TRBV7-9 to TRBJ1-4, with a tentative D call TRBD1 (5 bases). The CDR3 sequence is 17 residues long. Per the germline V gene, CDR1 is SEHNR and CDR2 is FQNEAQ (reference sequence). V was shortened by 4 bases and J by 5 bases, with 20 bases between the two germline ends.

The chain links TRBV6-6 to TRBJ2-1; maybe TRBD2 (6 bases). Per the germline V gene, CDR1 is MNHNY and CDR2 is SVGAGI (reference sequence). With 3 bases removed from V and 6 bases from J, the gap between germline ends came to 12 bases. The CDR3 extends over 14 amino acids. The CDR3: CASSYIRTTNEQFF. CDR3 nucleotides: TGTGCCAGCAGTTATATACGGACTACCAATGAGCAGTTCTTC.

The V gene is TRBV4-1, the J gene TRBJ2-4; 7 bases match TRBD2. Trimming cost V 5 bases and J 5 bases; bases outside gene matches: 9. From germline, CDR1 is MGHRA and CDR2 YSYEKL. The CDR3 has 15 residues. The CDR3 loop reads CASSAPGLAENIQYF. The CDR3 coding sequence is TGCGCCAGCAGCGCGCCGGGGCTAGCGGAAAACATTCAGTACTTC.

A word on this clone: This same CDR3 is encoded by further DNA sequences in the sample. This chain's CDR3 is CASSLTGNNYGYTF. CDR3 bases: TGTGCCAGCAGTTTAACAGGGAATAACTATGGCTACACCTTC. V is TRBV28 and J is TRBJ1-2; a possible D gene is TRBD1 (6 bases). Germline V gene lookup returns CDR1 MDHEN and CDR2 SYDVKM. The CDR3 is 14 amino acids. Between the trimmed V and J ends, which lost 2 bases and 1 base, there was a span of 8 bases.

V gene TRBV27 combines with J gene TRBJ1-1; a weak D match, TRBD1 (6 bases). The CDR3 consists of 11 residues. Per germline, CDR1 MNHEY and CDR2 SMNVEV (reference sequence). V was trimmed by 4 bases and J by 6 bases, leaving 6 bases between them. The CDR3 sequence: CASSWGPEAFF. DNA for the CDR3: TGTGCCAGCAGTTGGGGGCCTGAAGCTTTCTTT.

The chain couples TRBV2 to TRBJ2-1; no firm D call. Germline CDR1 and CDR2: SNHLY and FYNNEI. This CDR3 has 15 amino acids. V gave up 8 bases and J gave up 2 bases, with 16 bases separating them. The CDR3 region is CASRHKANAYNEQFF. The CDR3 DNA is TGTGCCAGCCGTCATAAGGCGAATGCCTACAATGAGCAGTTCTTC.

CDR3 bases: TGTGCCTGGAGTGTTGGGACACTTTACGAGCAGTACTTC. Its translation is CAWSVGTLYEQYF. The rearrangement links TRBV30 to TRBJ2-7; D may be TRBD1 (6 bases). V was shortened by 0 bases and J by 4 bases, with 10 bases between the two germline ends. In germline, CDR1 is GTSNPN, CDR2 SVGIG (reference sequence). CDR3 size: 13 residues. The whole variable domain, remainder taken from reference TRBV30 and TRBJ2-7, is SQTIHQWPATLVQPVGSPLSLECTVEGTSNPNLYWYRQAAGRGLQLLFYSVGIGQISSEVPQNLSASRPQDRQFILSSKKLLLSDSGFYLCAWSVGTLYEQYFGPGTRLTVT.

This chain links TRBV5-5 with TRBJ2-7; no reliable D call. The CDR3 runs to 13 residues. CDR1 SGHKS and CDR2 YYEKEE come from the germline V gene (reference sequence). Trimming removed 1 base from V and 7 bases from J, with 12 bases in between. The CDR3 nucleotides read TGTGCCAGCAGCTTGCCACTGGCTGTGGAGCAGTACTTC. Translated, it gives CASSLPLAVEQYF.

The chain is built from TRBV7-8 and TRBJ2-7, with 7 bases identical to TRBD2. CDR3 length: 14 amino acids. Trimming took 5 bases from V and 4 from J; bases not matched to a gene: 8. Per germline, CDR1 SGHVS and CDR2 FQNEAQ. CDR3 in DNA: TGTGCCAGCAGCGGACTAGGCGTGACTTACGAGCAGTACTTC. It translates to CASSGLGVTYEQYF.

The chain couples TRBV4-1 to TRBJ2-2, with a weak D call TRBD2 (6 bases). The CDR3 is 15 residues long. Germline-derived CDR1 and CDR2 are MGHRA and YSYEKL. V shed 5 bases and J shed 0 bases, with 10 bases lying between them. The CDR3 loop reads CASSIGGSNTGELFF. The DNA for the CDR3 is TGCGCCAGCAGCATCGGAGGGTCGAACACCGGGGAGCTGTTTTTT.

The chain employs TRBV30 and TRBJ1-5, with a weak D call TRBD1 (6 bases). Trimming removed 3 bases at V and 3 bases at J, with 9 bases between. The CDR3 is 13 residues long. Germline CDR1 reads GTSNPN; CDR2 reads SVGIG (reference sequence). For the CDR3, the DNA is TGTGCCTGGAGCCGGGACAACAATCAGCCCCAGCATTTT. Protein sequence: CAWSRDNNQPQHF.

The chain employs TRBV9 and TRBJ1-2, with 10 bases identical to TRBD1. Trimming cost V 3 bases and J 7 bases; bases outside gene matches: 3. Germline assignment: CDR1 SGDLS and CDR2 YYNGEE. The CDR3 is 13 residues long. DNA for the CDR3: TGTGCCAGCAGCGGACAGGGGGCCGGTGGCTACACCTTC. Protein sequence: CASSGQGAGGYTF.

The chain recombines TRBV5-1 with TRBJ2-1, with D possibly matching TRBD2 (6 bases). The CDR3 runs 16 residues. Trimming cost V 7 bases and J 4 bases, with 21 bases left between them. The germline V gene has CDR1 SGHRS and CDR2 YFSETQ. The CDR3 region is CASRRERGGGYNEQFF. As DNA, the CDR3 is TGCGCCAGCCGAAGGGAACGGGGCGGAGGGTACAATGAGCAGTTCTTC.